One and the same sample provided the 20 T cell receptor beta chains below, sequenced in a study of early T cells in non-severe SARS-CoV-2 infection. TCRdb re-called the 5' RACE reads through MiXCR, storing one row per CDR3 protein. In the table there are some 36,000 distinct CDR3 sequences, about 6.3% of which are singletons. Sequencing was performed on whole blood. The receptors originated from an adult who was a healthcare worker with PCR-confirmed SARS-CoV-2 infection or an uninfected control (not recorded which).

This clonotype was found many times. The chain links TRBV5-6 to TRBJ2-3; no firm D call. The CDR3 runs 13 residues. Germline V gene sequence: CDR1 SGHDT, CDR2 YYEEEE. V was clipped by 3 bases and J by 2 bases, with 7 bases between them. The CDR3 nucleotides are TGTGCCAGCAGCTCCGACTCCACAGATACGCAGTATTTT. Its protein is CASSSDSTDTQYF.

This clonotype was observed at least ten times. This chain links TRBV5-5 with TRBJ2-2, with 10 bases lining up with TRBD1. V shed 5 bases, J shed 1 base, and the junction held 2 bases outside the gene matches. Germline CDR1 is SGHKS and CDR2 is YYEKEE (reference sequence). This CDR3 has 15 amino acids. Written as DNA, the CDR3 is TGTGCCAGCAGTTGGGACAGGGGGAACACCGGGGAGCTGTTTTTT. It is translated as CASSWDRGNTGELFF.

The V call is TRBV5-1, the J call TRBJ2-5; D possibly corresponds to TRBD2 (6 bases). In germline, CDR1 is SGHRS, CDR2 YFSETQ. The germline V and J ends were trimmed by 6 bases and 2 bases, with 14 bases remaining between them. The CDR3 totals 14 residues. The CDR3 DNA is TGCGCCAGCAACCCCGGGAGTACTCAAGAGACCCAGTACTTC. Its protein is CASNPGSTQETQYF.

This clonotype turned up a few times. The V gene is TRBV5-1, the J gene TRBJ2-1; D gene uncertain. Per the germline V gene, CDR1 is SGHRS and CDR2 is YFSETQ. The CDR3 extends over 15 amino acids. The V end lost 0 bases, the J end lost 1 base, and 8 bases lay between the germline ends. CDR3 sequence: CASSLGGKSYNEQFF. The CDR3 DNA reads TGCGCCAGCAGCTTGGGTGGGAAGTCCTACAATGAGCAGTTCTTC.

This clonotype was detected many times. The chain combines TRBV12-3 or TRBV12-4 with TRBJ2-1; TRBD1 agrees at 8 bases. The V gene end was trimmed by 1 base and the J gene end by 10 bases; junction bases not matched to a gene: 6. The CDR3 is 14 amino acids. The DNA for the CDR3 is TGTGCCAGCAGTTTAGTTGACAGGGGTCGAGAGCAGTTCTTC. It codes for CASSLVDRGREQFF.

The chain employs TRBV11-2 and TRBJ2-5, with D perhaps assigned TRBD1 or TRBD2 (6 bases each). This CDR3 spans 17 amino acids. Germline V gives CDR1 SGHAT, CDR2 FQNNGV. Trimming removed 5 bases from V and 5 bases from J, with 24 bases in between. DNA of the CDR3: TGTGCCAGCAGCACACCGAATGGGGGGCAGGATTGGGAGACCCAGTACTTC. Protein product: CASSTPNGGQDWETQYF.

This rearrangement joins TRBV18 to TRBJ2-2; 7 nucleotides agree with TRBD1. Per the germline V gene, CDR1 is KGHSH and CDR2 is LQKENI. CDR3 size: 16 residues. V dropped 5 bases and J dropped 2; count of bases not matched to a gene: 8. The CDR3 region is CASSSERTGNTGELFF. In DNA, the CDR3 is TGTGCCAGCTCATCAGAACGGACAGGCAACACCGGGGAGCTGTTTTTT. The whole variable domain, remainder taken from reference TRBV18 and TRBJ2-2, is NAGVMQNPRHLVRRRGQEARLRCSPMKGHSHVYWYRQLPEEGLKFMVYLQKENIIDESGMPKERFSAEFPKEGPSILRIQQVVRGDSAAYFCASSSERTGNTGELFFGEGSRLTVL.

CDR3 protein: CASSSPGTSGDREQYF. Here the CDR3 DNA reads TGTGCCAGCAGCTCCCCTGGGACTAGCGGGGATCGGGAGCAGTACTTC. The chain uses TRBV7-8 and TRBJ2-7; 13 bases are shared with TRBD2. Germline values: CDR1 SGHVS, CDR2 FQNEAQ. The J segment lost 7 bases and the V segment lost 4 bases, leaving 10 bases of the junction unmatched. This CDR3 region has 16 residues.

In this sample, this clonotype turned up a few times. J is TRBJ2-7 and V is TRBV4-1, with 7 positions matching TRBD2. Looked up from germline, CDR1 is MGHRA and CDR2 is YSYEKL. CDR3 length: 14 residues. The trim removed 4 bases at V and 4 bases at J, leaving 7 bases unmatched. CDR3 protein: CASSPAGSSYEQYF. The CDR3 DNA follows: TGCGCCAGCAGCCCAGCGGGAAGCTCGTACGAGCAGTACTTC.

This clonotype has a count of ten or more. The chain joins TRBV28 to TRBJ2-4, with D maybe TRBD1 (6 bases). Germline-derived CDR1 and CDR2 are MDHEN and SYDVKM. The V gene lost 6 bases and the J gene lost 0 bases, with 21 bases spanning the gap. The CDR3 runs to 18 residues. Here the CDR3 DNA reads TGTGCCAGCAGCCCCTTCCGGGGACAAGGACTAGCCAAAAACATTCAGTACTTC. Translated: CASSPFRGQGLAKNIQYF.

On this clonotype: This could be a read error, since a much larger clone is one nucleotide away. The chain is built from TRBV28 and TRBJ2-6; the D is unclear. From germline, CDR1 is MDHEN and CDR2 SYDVKM. V lost 9 bases and J lost 2, with 11 bases in between. This CDR3 has 14 residues. CDR3 loop: CARTPRPGANVLTF. The CDR3, as DNA: TGTGCCAGGACCCCCCGCCCTGGGGCCAACGTCCTGACTTTC.

This clonotype was detected a few times. This chain links TRBV2 with TRBJ2-7; D is ambiguous. Trimming took off 5 bases at V and 2 bases at J, with 13 bases between the two ends. CDR1 and CDR2 from the germline V gene are SNHLY and FYNNEI. The CDR3 spans 14 residues. CDR3 nucleotides: TGTGCCAGCAGTAAGGACCACCGGACCTACGAGCAGTACTTC. Protein product: CASSKDHRTYEQYF.

This clonotype was counted ten times or more. The chain uses TRBV29-1 and TRBJ1-2, with D possibly being TRBD1 (6 bases). Germline V CDR1 and CDR2: SQVTM, ANQGSEA. CDR3 length: 13 residues. V was cut by 6 bases and J by 6 bases, with 17 bases left in between. The CDR3 protein is CSVGDRRRDGYTF. CDR3 in DNA: TGCAGCGTCGGCGACAGGCGGAGGGATGGCTACACCTTC.

This clonotype rates as medium-sized. The chain employs TRBV28 and TRBJ1-1; tentative D call: TRBD1 (5 bases). V was clipped by 3 bases and J by 5 bases, with 10 bases between them. This CDR3 is built from 13 residues. CDR1 MDHEN and CDR2 SYDVKM come from the germline V gene. The CDR3 region has the DNA TGTGCCAGCAGTTTTTCAGGGAGAACTGAAGCTTTCTTT. Translated: CASSFSGRTEAFF.

This clonotype was seen repeatedly, ten times or more. The chain has TRBV6-2 or TRBV6-3 and TRBJ2-2; D is unclear. This CDR3 has 14 amino acids. The germline V gene has CDR1 MNHEY and CDR2 SVGEGT. Trimming stripped 6 bases from V and 3 bases from J, with 11 bases between. CDR3: CASSPTADTGELFF. DNA of the CDR3: TGTGCCAGCAGCCCCACGGCGGACACCGGGGAGCTGTTTTTT.

This clonotype was counted at least ten times. V gene TRBV20-1 combines with J gene TRBJ1-1, with 9 bases matching TRBD1. The V gene's germline CDR1 is DFQATT and CDR2 SNEGSKA (reference sequence). The CDR3 is made up of 16 amino acids. J lost 1 base, V lost 4 bases, and 10 bases had no gene match. CDR3 coding DNA: TGCAGTGCTAAACGTCAGGGACAGGGAAGGAACACTGAAGCTTTCTTT. This translates into CSAKRQGQGRNTEAFF.

The genes are TRBV19 and TRBJ2-5; 8 positions agree with TRBD2. The CDR3 spans 14 residues. Per germline, CDR1 LNHDA and CDR2 SQIVND (reference sequence). Unmatched junction bases numbered 6, after V lost 3 bases and J lost 6 bases. The CDR3 DNA reads as TGTGCCAGTAGTATGCAGCGGGAGAGGCAGACCCAGTACTTC. The encoded protein is CASSMQRERQTQYF.

This clonotype was seen repeatedly, ten times or more. The chain is built from TRBV15 and TRBJ1-5; D not certain. The CDR3 is 14 amino acids. V was cut by 1 base and J by 4 bases, with 8 bases left in between. Germline V lookup: CDR1 LNHNV, CDR2 YYDKDF (reference sequence). CDR3 DNA sequence: TGTGCCACCAGCAGAGCCCCGTGGAATCAGCCCCAGCATTTT. It yields the protein CATSRAPWNQPQHF.

By share, this clonotype ranks as medium-sized. This rearrangement joins TRBV27 to TRBJ2-7; no firm D call. The germline V gene encodes CDR1 MNHEY and CDR2 SMNVEV (reference sequence). The ends were cut back, 0 bases at V and 6 bases at J, with 9 bases in the middle. CDR3 length equals 13 residues. The CDR3 loop reads CASSLSRTAEQYF. The CDR3 nucleotides read TGTGCCAGCAGTTTATCGAGAACAGCCGAGCAGTACTTC.

The J gene is TRBJ2-1, the V gene TRBV7-6; D remains unclear. V was clipped by 2 bases and J by 8 bases, with 7 bases between them. The germline gives CDR1 SGHVS, CDR2 FNYEAQ. CDR3 length: 12 residues. The CDR3 spells CASSLKRDEQFF. The CDR3, as DNA: TGTGCCAGCAGCTTAAAAAGGGATGAGCAGTTCTTC.